The 7 T cell receptor beta chains in this list originate from one sample, sequenced in a study of blood T cell repertoires in COVID-19 (dated by TCRdb to 2020 to 2021). Preparation of the library involved the immunoSEQ multiplex PCR assay. This is the immuneACCESS table as TCRdb keeps it, with only in-frame sequences that have V and J called. A part of the clones is gone; compared with another copy, unresolved V genes explain less than half, and the rest is unexplained. The sample has 100,000 to 150,000 clones on record, roughly 80% of them singletons. Jointly, the top ten make up around 5.9% of the sample. Sequencing was carried out using peripheral blood. The receptors here all came from a man aged 55 to 69 with acute or convalescent COVID-19.

This clone was seen a handful of times. The chain employs TRBV11-3 and TRBJ1-4, with 9 bases lining up with TRBD1. The CDR3 has 15 residues. Germline V CDR1 and CDR2: SGHNT, YENEEA. With 3 bases clipped from V and 5 bases from J, the junction kept 4 bases outside the gene matches. Here the CDR3 DNA reads TGTGCCAGCAGCTTGGGACAGGGAGAGAATGAAAAACTGTTTTTT. Translated, it gives CASSLGQGENEKLFF.

The CDR3 protein is CASSQDLSSTQYF. DNA of the CDR3: TGTGCCAGCAGCCAAGATCTGAGTTCTACGCAGTATTTT. V gene TRBV14 combines with J gene TRBJ2-3; D unclear. Germline CDR1 reads SGHDN; CDR2 reads FVKESK. With 0 bases removed from V and 8 bases from J, the gap between germline ends came to 9 bases. The CDR3 covers 13 residues.

J is TRBJ2-1 and V is TRBV11-2, with D tentatively TRBD1 (6 bases). V lost 2 bases, J lost 13 bases, and 24 bases lay in between. The germline V gene has CDR1 SGHAT and CDR2 FQNNGV. This CDR3 spans 16 amino acids. CDR3 amino acids: CASSLPFTVTGTPQFF. For the CDR3, the DNA is TGTGCCAGCAGCTTACCCTTCACGGTTACAGGGACCCCTCAGTTCTTC.

This sequence joins TRBV3-1 (or the pseudogene TRBV3-2) and TRBJ2-7, with 7 bases that match TRBD1. Losses at the gene ends were 3 bases for V and 0 bases for J; bases not matched to a gene: 8. The CDR3 extends over 16 amino acids. The germline gives CDR1 LGHDT, CDR2 YNNKEL (reference sequence). The CDR3 DNA follows: TGTGCCAGCAGCCAGGCGCCGGGACAGAACTCCTACGAGCAGTACTTC. Translating it yields CASSQAPGQNSYEQYF.

This clone was detected only a few times. The chain links TRBV6-5 to TRBJ1-2; 8 nucleotides agree with TRBD1. The CDR3 is made up of 15 amino acids. Per the germline V gene, CDR1 is MNHEY and CDR2 is SVGAGI. V shed 8 bases and J 9 bases; nucleotides not matched to a gene: 17. CDR3 nucleotides: TGTGCCAGCCGAGAGACAGGGGCTCCCGATACAAGCTACACCTTC. Its translation: CASRETGAPDTSYTF.

The rearrangement joins TRBV3-1 (or the pseudogene TRBV3-2) to TRBJ1-2; D is undetermined. Trimming removed 0 bases at V and 5 bases at J, with 4 bases between. The CDR3 has 12 residues. Germline loops: CDR1 LGHDT, CDR2 YNNKEL (reference sequence). The CDR3 loop reads CASSQDPYGYTF. The CDR3 region has the DNA TGTGCCAGCAGCCAAGACCCATATGGCTACACCTTC.

Here the CDR3 reads CASSNGQGAREQYF. The CDR3 bases are TGTGCCAGCAGCAACGGACAGGGGGCGCGAGAGCAGTACTTC. V usage is TRBV6-5 and J usage is TRBJ2-7; TRBD1 matches at 11 bases. V shed 6 bases and J 7 bases; nucleotides not matched to a gene: 8. Germline CDR1 reads MNHEY; CDR2 reads SVGAGI. The CDR3 contains 14 residues.